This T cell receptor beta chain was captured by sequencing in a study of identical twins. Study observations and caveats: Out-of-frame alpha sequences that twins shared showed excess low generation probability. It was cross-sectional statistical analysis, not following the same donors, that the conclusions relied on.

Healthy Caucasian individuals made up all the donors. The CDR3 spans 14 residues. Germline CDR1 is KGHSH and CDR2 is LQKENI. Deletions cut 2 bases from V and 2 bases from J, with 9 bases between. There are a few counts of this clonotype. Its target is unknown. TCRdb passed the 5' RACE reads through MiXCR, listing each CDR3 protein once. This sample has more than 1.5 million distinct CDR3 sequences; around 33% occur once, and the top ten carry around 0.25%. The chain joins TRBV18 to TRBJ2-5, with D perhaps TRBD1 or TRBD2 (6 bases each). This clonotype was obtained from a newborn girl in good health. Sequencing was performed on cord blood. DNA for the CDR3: TGTGCCAGCTCACCATCGGGGGCACAAGAGACCCAGTACTTC. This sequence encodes CASSPSGAQETQYF.